The present TCR beta chain was sequenced within a study of early T cells in non-severe SARS-CoV-2 infection. The V gene's germline CDR1 is MGHRA and CDR2 YSYEKL. Trimming at V came to 0 bases and at J to 12 bases, leaving 10 bases not matched to a gene. This CDR3 spans 15 amino acids. As regards this clonotype: The antigen is undetermined.

Findings and caveats of the study: Anti-spike CD8 specificities were favored by VDJdb matching, whose results missed private and CD4 specificities.

TCRdb re-called the 5' RACE reads through MiXCR, storing one row per CDR3 protein. The data contain tens of thousands of distinct CDR3 sequences, about 9.4% of them seen just once; the ten biggest clones take up roughly 4.5%. The TCR comes from an adult who was a healthcare worker with PCR-confirmed SARS-CoV-2 infection or an uninfected control (not recorded which). What was sequenced was whole blood. The chain carries TRBV4-1 and TRBJ1-2; 10 bases align to TRBD1. CDR3 sequence (DNA): TGCGCCAGCAGCCAAGATCTGAGGACAGGGGGAACAAACACCTTC. It specifies CASSQDLRTGGTNTF.